This T cell receptor (beta chain) was sequenced for a study of blood T cells in healthy people across ages. Study results and limitations: Age showed a roughly linear inverse relationship with TCR beta diversity per million T cells.

Total RNA, at least 5.5 micrograms per sample, was extracted from PBMCs. Next came a second PCR, run for about 6 to 12 cycles, which used a sample-barcoded 5' primer along with a J-beta primer mix. TCRdb re-called the 5' RACE reads through MiXCR, storing one row per CDR3 protein. This sample has 580,000 or so distinct CDR3 sequences, with around half found just once. Details on this clonotype: Its antigen is undetermined.

Trimming pared 3 bases from V and 6 bases from J, leaving 13 bases between. This CDR3 comprises 14 residues. This chain connects TRBV12-3 or TRBV12-4 to TRBJ2-3; the D gene is possibly TRBD1 (6 bases). The TCR originated in a man older than 75 in good health. The sequencing input was blood. The CDR3 loop is CASSFSRGRDTQYF. The CDR3 DNA sequence: TGTGCCAGCAGTTTTTCCAGGGGCCGGGATACGCAGTATTTT.